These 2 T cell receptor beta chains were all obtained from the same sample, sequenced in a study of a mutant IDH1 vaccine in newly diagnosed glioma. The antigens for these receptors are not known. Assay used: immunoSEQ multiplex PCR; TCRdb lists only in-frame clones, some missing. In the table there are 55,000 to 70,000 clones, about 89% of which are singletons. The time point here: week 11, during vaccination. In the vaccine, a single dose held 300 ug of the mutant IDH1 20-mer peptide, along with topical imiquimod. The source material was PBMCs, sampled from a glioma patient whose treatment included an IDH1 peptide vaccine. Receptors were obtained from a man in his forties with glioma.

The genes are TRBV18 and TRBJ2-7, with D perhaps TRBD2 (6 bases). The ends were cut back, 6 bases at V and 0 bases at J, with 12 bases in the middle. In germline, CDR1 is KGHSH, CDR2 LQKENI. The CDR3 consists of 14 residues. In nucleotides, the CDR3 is TGTGCCAGCTCCTCGGGACTGGCCTCCTACGAGCAGTACTTC. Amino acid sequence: CASSSGLASYEQYF.

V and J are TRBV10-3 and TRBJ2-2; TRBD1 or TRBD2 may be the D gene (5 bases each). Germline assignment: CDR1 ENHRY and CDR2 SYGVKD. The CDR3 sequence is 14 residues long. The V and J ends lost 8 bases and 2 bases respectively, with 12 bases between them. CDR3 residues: CAISPGHNTGELFF. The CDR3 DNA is TGTGCCATCTCGCCGGGGCATAACACCGGGGAGCTGTTTTTT.